This T cell receptor beta chain was identified during a study of T cell responses to AZD1222 COVID-19 vaccine. Trimming left V 5 bases short and J 3 bases short, with 14 bases between. CDR1 and CDR2 from the germline V gene are DFQATT and SNEGSKA (reference sequence). This CDR3 spans 14 amino acids. Study-wide points: There were vaccine-associated CD4 TCRs across spike, dominant at 160-218 and 743-854. The number of AZD1222 recipients seropositive at baseline was only five to seven.

Profiled with immunoSEQ multiplex PCR; TCRdb holds only in-frame clones, not every one. Among about 130,000 clones, about 89% were seen once, and the ten largest hold roughly 6.5%. About this clone itself: Its cognate antigen is unknown.

The chain couples TRBV20-1 to TRBJ1-5, with a possible D match to TRBD1 (6 bases). The sequence was obtained from an adult in good health. Sequences were derived from peripheral blood, sampled on day 0 of AZD1222 vaccination. The CDR3 loop is CSACDRTFNQPQHF. CDR3 in DNA: TGCAGTGCTTGTGACAGGACCTTCAATCAGCCCCAGCATTTT.